The rows below give T cell receptor beta chains drawn from one sample of a study of blood T cell repertoires in COVID-19. Data came from immunoSEQ multiplex PCR; TCRdb stores just in-frame clones and leaves some out. The top ten clones hold around 20% of a sample with about 220,000 clones, around 84% of them seen once. Sequences were obtained from peripheral blood. Receptor source: a man aged 30-40 years with active or convalescent COVID-19. CDR3s include the opening cysteine and the closing phenylalanine or tryptophan. A D gene is named only where the DNA matches it firmly. For some rows the clone size is stated as once, few or many, or as a class when expanded; others skip it.

D: TRBD1; size: .; V: TRBV3-1/TRBV3-2; J: TRBJ1-2; CDR3: CASSRGTGFTF; DNA: TGTGCCAGCAGCAGGGGGACAGGTTTCACCTTC
D: TRBD1; size: .; V: TRBV30; J: TRBJ2-6; CDR3: CAWSVRGPGANVLTF; DNA: TGTGCCTGGAGTGTCAGGGGGCCTGGGGCCAACGTCCTGACTTTC
D: TRBD1; size: .; V: TRBV7-2; J: TRBJ2-7; CDR3: CASSRDRSYEQYF; DNA: TGTGCCAGCAGCCGGGACAGAAGCTACGAGCAGTACTTC
D: TRBD1; size: .; V: TRBV7-2; J: TRBJ2-1; CDR3: CASSLGAGGAVGNEQFF; DNA: TGTGCCAGCAGCTTAGGCGCAGGGGGCGCGGTTGGAAATGAGCAGTTCTTC
D: .; size: .; V: TRBV28; J: TRBJ1-2; CDR3: CASSRLPGGYTF; DNA: TGTGCCAGCAGCAGACTCCCGGGAGGCTACACCTTC
D: .; size: .; V: TRBV4-2; J: TRBJ1-6; CDR3: CASSQDDMAYSPLHF; DNA: TGTGCCAGCAGCCAGGATGACATGGCTTATTCACCCCTCCACTTT
D: TRBD2; size: .; V: TRBV3-1/TRBV3-2; J: TRBJ2-2; CDR3: CASSPVRSGEETGELFF; DNA: TGTGCCAGCAGCCCCGTGAGGAGCGGGGAGGAAACCGGGGAGCTGTTTTTT
D: .; size: .; V: TRBV28; J: TRBJ1-1; CDR3: CASSPGLSTRAFF; DNA: TGTGCCAGCAGCCCCGGACTATCCACCCGCGCTTTCTTT
D: .; size: once; V: TRBV7-9; J: TRBJ1-5; CDR3: CASSLGTSRGQPQHF; DNA: TGTGCCAGCAGCTTAGGTACGAGCAGGGGCCAGCCCCAGCATTTT
D: .; size: .; V: TRBV30; J: TRBJ1-5; CDR3: CAWSVNRALNQPQHF; DNA: TGTGCCTGGAGTGTAAACAGGGCCCTCAATCAGCCCCAGCATTTT
D: TRBD2; size: .; V: TRBV15; J: TRBJ2-1; CDR3: CATSRDHRLAMYNEQFF; DNA: TGTGCCACCAGCAGAGATCATCGACTAGCAATGTACAATGAGCAGTTCTTC
D: TRBD1; size: .; V: TRBV18; J: TRBJ2-7; CDR3: CASSPPDRDYEQYF; DNA: TGTGCCAGCTCCCCGCCGGACAGGGACTACGAGCAGTACTTC
D: TRBD1; size: .; V: TRBV6-5; J: TRBJ1-2; CDR3: CASSYSRQGGNYGYTF; DNA: TGTGCCAGCAGTTACTCGAGACAGGGGGGGAACTATGGCTACACCTTC
D: .; size: .; V: TRBV30; J: TRBJ1-5; CDR3: CAWGGGPNQPQHF; DNA: TGTGCCTGGGGCGGGGGGCCCAATCAGCCCCAGCATTTT
D: .; size: .; V: TRBV7-2; J: TRBJ2-7; CDR3: CASSSYSGSYEQYF; DNA: TGTGCCAGCAGCTCATATAGCGGCTCCTACGAGCAGTACTTC
D: TRBD1; size: .; V: TRBV24-1; J: TRBJ2-1; CDR3: CATSGSQGMRNEQFF; DNA: TGTGCCACCAGTGGTTCACAGGGGATGAGGAATGAGCAGTTCTTC
D: TRBD1; size: .; V: TRBV6-1; J: TRBJ1-5; CDR3: CASSEGRGQQNQPQHF; DNA: TGTGCCAGCAGTGAAGGCAGGGGGCAACAAAATCAGCCCCAGCATTTT
D: .; size: .; V: TRBV4-3; J: TRBJ2-7; CDR3: CASSQVAPLSLYEQYF; DNA: TGCGCCAGCAGCCAAGTAGCCCCCCTGAGCCTCTACGAGCAGTACTTC
D: TRBD2; size: .; V: TRBV9; J: TRBJ2-2; CDR3: CASSVSLAGVGTGELFF; DNA: TGTGCCAGCAGCGTAAGTCTAGCGGGAGTGGGCACCGGGGAGCTGTTTTTT
D: TRBD2; size: many; V: TRBV19; J: TRBJ2-1; CDR3: CASSTAGGPHEQFF; DNA: TGTGCCAGTAGTACGGCGGGAGGGCCCCATGAGCAGTTCTTC
D: .; size: once; V: TRBV6-2/TRBV6-3; J: TRBJ2-2; CDR3: CASSYPAGGAGELFF; DNA: TGTGCCAGCAGTTACCCGGCGGGCGGCGCCGGGGAGCTGTTTTTT
D: TRBD1; size: .; V: TRBV3-1/TRBV3-2; J: TRBJ2-7; CDR3: CASSQRQGEYEQYF; DNA: TGTGCCAGCAGCCAACGCCAGGGGGAATACGAGCAGTACTTC
D: .; size: .; V: TRBV30; J: TRBJ1-1; CDR3: CARERGTEAFF; DNA: TGTGCCCGGGAGAGAGGGACTGAAGCTTTCTTT
D: .; size: .; V: TRBV18; J: TRBJ2-7; CDR3: CASSPSSGLGEQYF; DNA: TGTGCCAGCTCACCATCGTCGGGTTTGGGCGAGCAGTACTTC
D: .; size: .; V: TRBV9; J: TRBJ2-3; CDR3: CASSVVGGTDTQYF; DNA: TGTGCCAGCAGCGTAGTCGGAGGCACAGATACGCAGTATTTT
D: TRBD1; size: .; V: TRBV24-1; J: TRBJ2-2; CDR3: CATSDQGANTGELFF; DNA: TGTGCCACCAGTGATCAGGGGGCGAACACCGGGGAGCTGTTTTTT
D: .; size: .; V: TRBV5-1; J: TRBJ2-5; CDR3: CASSLASNSQETQYF; DNA: TGCGCCAGCAGCTTGGCCTCGAACTCCCAAGAGACCCAGTACTTC